The clone carrying this T cell receptor (beta chain) occurred a few times. Antigen unknown. V gave up 0 bases and J gave up 0 bases, with 8 bases separating them. The CDR3 contains 15 residues. Looked up from germline, CDR1 is SGHRS and CDR2 is YFSETQ. A second about 6 to 12 cycle PCR used barcoded and J-beta primers. The template-switch adaptor was a 5' adaptor with 12 random nucleotides. It tagged each cDNA molecule. From the 5' RACE reads, TCRdb called clonotypes with MiXCR, one entry per CDR3 protein. The sample shows 450,000 to 650,000 distinct CDR3 sequences, about 25% of them seen only once. This entry belongs to a study of blood T cells in healthy people across ages. Regarding the study as a whole: Donors of long life had a larger count of naive CD4+ cells and greater diversity than aged donors.

The data also belong to a second study, concerning T cells of mothers and their children. As that report states: Persisting microchimeric T cell clones went undetected.

This sequence joins TRBV5-1 and TRBJ2-3; D gene uncertain. Material: blood. This TCR was recovered from a boy younger than 18 in good health. The CDR3 nucleotides read TGCGCCAGCAGCTTGGAAGGCGGTAGCACAGATACGCAGTATTTT. It specifies CASSLEGGSTDTQYF.